This is a list of T cell receptor beta chains from one sample in a study of OX40 agonist ivuxolimab in advanced cancers. Profiled with immunoSEQ multiplex PCR; TCRdb holds only in-frame clones, not every one. The repertoire has fewer than 30,000 clones, 80% to 85% of them found once; the top ten carry 32%. The source was CD4+ or CD8+ T cells sorted from blood, collected in a trial of the OX40 agonist ivuxolimab. The receptors originated from an adult with an advanced solid tumor such as melanoma, head and neck, liver or kidney cancer. The CDR3 runs from the conserved cysteine through the conserved F or W. D genes are given only for firm matches. The listing skips clone size in some rows; elsewhere it reads once, few, many or a size class.

clone_size | j_call | v_call | d_call | cdr3_nt | cdr3_aa
large | TRBJ1-2 | TRBV4-1 | TRBD1 | TGCGCCAGCAGCCAGCCGGGACAGGGTATTAAGTGGGATGGCTACACCTTC | CASSQPGQGIKWDGYTF
NA | TRBJ2-3 | TRBV2 | NA | TGTGCCAGCAGTCCTCGTGGAGTTAGCACAGATACGCAGTATTTT | CASSPRGVSTDTQYF
NA | TRBJ2-3 | TRBV10-1 | TRBD2 | TGCGCCAGCAGTGACCGAACTAGCGGGGGCTTAATCGGTAGCACAGATACGCAGTATTTT | CASSDRTSGGLIGSTDTQYF
few | TRBJ2-5 | TRBV15 | NA | TGTGCCACCAGCAGGGGGACGGGAGTCGGGGAGACCCAGTACTTC | CATSRGTGVGETQYF
few | TRBJ2-1 | TRBV4-1 | TRBD2 | TGCGCCAGCAGCCAAGGACGGGCGACTAGCGGGGTTTCCTACAATGAGCAGTTCTTC | CASSQGRATSGVSYNEQFF
NA | TRBJ1-1 | TRBV9 | NA | TGTGCCAGCAGCCCACGCGAGGAGGGTCGTCGCACTGAAGCTTTCTTT | CASSPREEGRRTEAFF
NA | TRBJ2-7 | TRBV28 | NA | TGTGCCAGCAGTTTACAGTACTACGAGCAGTACTTC | CASSLQYYEQYF
once | TRBJ2-3 | TRBV28 | NA | TGTGCCAGCAGACAACCGGGGGAGATTGGTACGCAGTATTTT | CASRQPGEIGTQYF
NA | TRBJ2-7 | TRBV2 | TRBD2 | TGTGCCAGCAGTGGACTAGCGGGGACCTACGAGCAGTACTTC | CASSGLAGTYEQYF
once | TRBJ2-1 | TRBV9 | TRBD2 | TGTGCCAGCAGCTTGGGGACTAGCGACAATGAGCAGTTCTTC | CASSLGTSDNEQFF
once | TRBJ2-1 | TRBV11-2 | NA | TGTGCCAGCAGCCGAAGCTTTTCTCCGGGTCTATTCTTC | CASSRSFSPGLFF
NA | TRBJ1-5 | TRBV30 | NA | TGTGCCTGGAGATCCTCTGTGGGGGGTGTGTGGGATCAGCCCCAGCATTTT | CAWRSSVGGVWDQPQHF
NA | TRBJ1-2 | TRBV5-5 | TRBD1 | TGTGCCAGCTCCGCCAGGACAGGGGTTCCCTTCTATGGCTACACCTTC | CASSARTGVPFYGYTF
NA | TRBJ2-5 | TRBV11-2 | NA | TGTGCCAGCAGCTTATTATTGGGGGAAGAGACCCAGTACTTC | CASSLLLGEETQYF
once | TRBJ2-7 | TRBV5-1 | TRBD2 | TGCGCCAGCAGCTTTCTCGGGGGGGTACGTAACGAGCAGTACTTC | CASSFLGGVRNEQYF
NA | TRBJ1-1 | TRBV11-2 | NA | TGTGCCAGCAGCTTAGATCGCGGAGTCACTGAAGCTTTCTTT | CASSLDRGVTEAFF
NA | TRBJ1-2 | TRBV15 | TRBD1 | TGTGCCACCAGCGGTACAGGGGCCTATGGCTACACCTTC | CATSGTGAYGYTF
NA | TRBJ2-7 | TRBV4-1 | NA | TGCGCCAGCAGCCAGGTCCTGGACCCCAGCTCCTACGAGCAGTACTTC | CASSQVLDPSSYEQYF
once | TRBJ2-7 | TRBV14 | NA | TGTGCCAGCAGCCAAGAGACAGGTTATTACGAGCAGTACTTC | CASSQETGYYEQYF
NA | TRBJ2-5 | TRBV14 | TRBD2 | TGTGCCAGCAGCCAAGTCACTAGCGGGAGCCAAGAGACCCAGTACTTC | CASSQVTSGSQETQYF
NA | TRBJ1-2 | TRBV5-8 | NA | TGTGCCAGCAGCTTGGATCGGGTGAACTATGGCTACACCTTC | CASSLDRVNYGYTF
NA | TRBJ1-2 | TRBV4-1 | NA | TGCGCCAGCAGCCAAGGGGGGTTGGGCCCTGGCTACACCTTC | CASSQGGLGPGYTF
NA | TRBJ1-5 | TRBV5-6 | NA | TGTGCCAGCAGCTTCGCTGCGAGCAATCAGCCCCAGCATTTT | CASSFAASNQPQHF
NA | TRBJ2-5 | TRBV5-8 | NA | TGTGCCAGCAGCTTACATGGATTACAAGAGACCCAGTACTTC | CASSLHGLQETQYF
NA | TRBJ2-7 | TRBV7-6 | TRBD1 | TGTGCCAGCAGCTCCCGGGACAGAACCTACGAGCAGTACTTC | CASSSRDRTYEQYF
NA | TRBJ1-1 | TRBV15 | NA | TGTGCCACCAGCGGACGTTGGATGAACACTGAAGCTTTCTTT | CATSGRWMNTEAFF
few | TRBJ2-5 | TRBV7-9 | NA | TGTGCCAGCAGCTACAGGGATAAGACCCAGTACTTC | CASSYRDKTQYF
few | TRBJ1-1 | TRBV6-6 | NA | TGTGCCAGCAGCCCTACCGGGACAAGGAACACTGAAGCTTTCTTT | CASSPTGTRNTEAFF
few | TRBJ2-7 | TRBV5-1 | NA | TGCGCCAGCAGCTTCCAACCCGGGACACCAGCGGGGGAGCAGTACTTC | CASSFQPGTPAGEQYF
once | TRBJ1-3 | TRBV5-1 | NA | TGCGCCAGCAGCCCAACCGGGCAGCGGTACTCTGGAAACACCATATATTTT | CASSPTGQRYSGNTIYF
NA | TRBJ2-5 | TRBV5-4 | NA | TGTGCCAGCAGTACTCTCAGCTCGACCCAGTACTTC | CASSTLSSTQYF
NA | TRBJ2-3 | TRBV11-1 | NA | TGTGCCAGCAGCTTAAGAACAGATACGCAGTATTTT | CASSLRTDTQYF
NA | TRBJ1-5 | TRBV4-1 | TRBD1 | TGCGCCAGCAGCCAAGATGTAGGGGGCGGCAATCAGCCCCAGCATTTT | CASSQDVGGGNQPQHF
NA | TRBJ1-2 | TRBV7-8 | NA | TGTGCCAGCAGCTTAGGTCGGGGGTCTGGCTACACCTTC | CASSLGRGSGYTF
NA | TRBJ1-4 | TRBV5-6 | NA | TGTGCCAGCAGCTTAGGGGCGCCCGGTGAAAAACTGTTTTTT | CASSLGAPGEKLFF
NA | TRBJ1-2 | TRBV7-9 | NA | TGTGCCAGCATCCCCCCGACCTATGGCTACACCTTC | CASIPPTYGYTF
large | TRBJ2-7 | TRBV5-1 | NA | TGCGCCAGCAGCCAAGCGACGGATTTTTACGAGCAGTACTTC | CASSQATDFYEQYF
NA | TRBJ1-1 | TRBV19 | NA | TGTGCCAGTACCCACACCCCCCTAGACATATGGGATATGAACACTGAAGCTTTCTTT | CASTHTPLDIWDMNTEAFF
NA | TRBJ2-1 | TRBV2 | NA | TGTGCCAGCAGTGAAGCAATGGCTCTCTCCTACAATGAGCAGTTCTTC | CASSEAMALSYNEQFF
NA | TRBJ1-3 | TRBV7-9 | NA | TGTGCCAGCAGCCAGGGGCTCACCATATATTTT | CASSQGLTIYF
few | TRBJ2-7 | TRBV7-2 | NA | TGTGCCAGCAGCCAGAGTACTTACATTGAAATTCCCTACGAGCAGTACTTC | CASSQSTYIEIPYEQYF
once | TRBJ1-5 | TRBV6-6 | NA | TGTGCCAGCAGTTCAGTAGAGGGAGGGCAGCCCCAGCATTTT | CASSSVEGGQPQHF
once | TRBJ1-1 | TRBV30 | TRBD1 | TGTGCCTGGAGTGGCAGTTCAGGGGGGGAAACTGAAGCTTTCTTT | CAWSGSSGGETEAFF
NA | TRBJ1-4 | TRBV29-1 | NA | TGCAGCGTTGAAGATTTTCACAGAGAGGGAAAACTGTTTTTT | CSVEDFHREGKLFF
NA | TRBJ2-7 | TRBV9 | TRBD1 | TGTGCCAGCAGCGCCGGGACAGGGGTCTCCTACGAGCAGTACTTC | CASSAGTGVSYEQYF